The rows below give T cell receptor beta chains drawn from one sample of a study of T cells after yellow fever vaccination. TCRdb re-analysed the 5' RACE reads in MiXCR, keeping a single row per CDR3 protein. Among nearly 550,000 distinct CDR3 sequences, roughly a fifth were seen once, and the ten largest hold roughly an eighth. The sequencing here drew on PBMCs, taken 15 days after the yellow fever booster vaccination. Receptors originate from a man aged 30-40 years who received the YFV17D yellow fever vaccine. The CDR3 runs from the conserved cysteine through the conserved F or W. The D gene is left open where the match is weak. Not every row has a clone size; where given, it reads once, few, many or a size class.

j_call clone_size d_call v_call cdr3_aa cdr3_nt
TRBJ2-1 few - TRBV12-3/TRBV12-4 CASSLGAEFEQFF TGTGCCAGCAGTTTAGGGGCGGAGTTTGAGCAGTTCTTC
TRBJ1-5 - - TRBV4-2 CASSPAGANQPQHF TGTGCCAGCAGCCCGGCAGGGGCAAATCAGCCCCAGCATTTT
TRBJ2-1 few TRBD2 TRBV20-1 CSARGTSGRGDEQFF TGCAGTGCTAGAGGGACTAGCGGGAGGGGGGATGAGCAGTTCTTC
TRBJ1-2 - - TRBV9 CASSPQGQGYGYTF TGTGCCAGCAGCCCCCAGGGGCAGGGCTATGGCTACACCTTC
TRBJ2-2 - - TRBV27 CASRPFGNTGELFF TGTGCCAGCAGACCTTTTGGGAACACCGGGGAGCTGTTTTTT
TRBJ2-1 - TRBD1 TRBV2 CASKSYRGSGYNEQFF TGTGCCAGCAAATCCTACAGGGGAAGCGGTTACAATGAGCAGTTCTTC
TRBJ2-7 - TRBD1 TRBV7-4 CASSACDGQGSHEQYF TGTGCCAGCAGCGCCTGCGATGGACAGGGTTCTCACGAGCAGTACTTC
TRBJ2-1 - TRBD2 TRBV9 CASSPEVGLAGNNEQFF TGTGCCAGCAGCCCCGAGGTGGGACTAGCGGGAAACAATGAGCAGTTCTTC
TRBJ2-1 once TRBD2 TRBV18 CASSPRSGRSYNEQFF TGTGCCAGCTCACCACGCAGCGGGAGGTCCTACAATGAGCAGTTCTTC
TRBJ1-5 few TRBD1 TRBV5-1 CASSTGGSNQPQHF TGCGCCAGCAGTACAGGGGGCAGCAATCAGCCCCAGCATTTT
TRBJ2-1 few - TRBV27 CASKPTGWDEQFF TGTGCCAGCAAACCAACGGGTTGGGATGAGCAGTTCTTC
TRBJ1-2 - - TRBV7-2 CASSLGQGPSGYTF TGTGCCAGCAGCTTAGGTCAGGGCCCCTCAGGCTACACCTTC
TRBJ2-6 - - TRBV6-1 CASIPSPHSGANVLTF TGTGCCAGCATCCCCTCGCCCCATTCGGGGGCCAACGTCCTGACTTTC
TRBJ2-1 few - TRBV27 CASSLVGARYNEQFF TGTGCCAGCAGTTTGGTCGGGGCACGCTACAATGAGCAGTTCTTC
TRBJ2-3 few - TRBV27 CASSLSPGTDTQYF TGTGCCAGCAGTTTATCACCAGGCACAGATACGCAGTATTTT
TRBJ2-3 many TRBD2 TRBV5-1 CASSLTGLVADTQYF TGCGCCAGCAGCTTAACGGGACTAGTTGCAGATACGCAGTATTTT
TRBJ1-5 - - TRBV12-3/TRBV12-4 CASSSGRTSNQPQHF TGTGCCAGCAGTTCGGGACGGACTAGCAATCAGCCCCAGCATTTT
TRBJ2-1 - TRBD2 TRBV10-3 CAISLAGGPGNEQFF TGTGCCATCAGTTTAGCGGGAGGGCCAGGCAATGAGCAGTTCTTC
TRBJ2-3 - - TRBV5-1 CASSPRAMRDTQYF TGCGCCAGCAGCCCCCGGGCCATGAGGGATACGCAGTATTTT
TRBJ2-2 - - TRBV7-9 CASSLAPGTGELFF TGTGCCAGCAGCTTAGCGCCCGGGACCGGGGAGCTGTTTTTT
TRBJ1-1 few - TRBV10-2 CASIATGAGVAFF TGCGCCAGCATCGCAACGGGAGCTGGCGTTGCTTTCTTT
TRBJ2-7 few TRBD2 TRBV30 CAWSPLRAGRTVYEQYF TGTGCCTGGAGCCCCCTGCGAGCGGGGCGGACGGTCTACGAGCAGTACTTC
TRBJ2-3 few - TRBV25-1 CASSGGSSWADTQYF TGTGCCAGCAGTGGGGGATCGAGCTGGGCAGATACGCAGTATTTT